This T cell receptor (beta chain) was captured by sequencing in a study of blood T cell repertoires in COVID-19. Across the study: PBMCs, B-cell-depleted T cells, or T cells provided the cDNA or gDNA that made up the material.

How the authors handled the data: Estimated nucleated cell counts came from reference gene primer amplification. The assay was immunoSEQ multiplex PCR, and TCRdb's table has in-frame clones only and misses some. V and J calls and clone size are as listed in that table; D and trimming were resolved from the DNA. The sample has some 110,000 clones; roughly four fifths are singletons. Germline loops: CDR1 SQVTM, CDR2 ANQGSEA. CDR3 length: 16 residues. Trimming removed 0 bases from V and 5 bases from J; junction bases left unmatched: 12. V is TRBV29-1 and J is TRBJ2-5; TRBD2 aligns across 7 bases. The clonotype was recovered from a man aged 45-60 years with acute or convalescent COVID-19. Sequencing was performed on peripheral blood. CDR3 region: CSVEDGWWGGDETQYF. CDR3 sequence (DNA): TGCAGCGTTGAAGATGGGTGGTGGGGAGGGGATGAGACCCAGTACTTC.